This TCR beta chain was sequenced for a study of spatial heterogeneity in lung cancer. Study as a whole: Consistent detection of more beta-chain than alpha-chain sequences was observed. Overall study findings and caveats: Within tumors, counts of expanded alpha and beta TCRs tracked tumor mutation counts.

TCRdb reanalysed the 5' RACE reads using MiXCR and keeps one entry per CDR3 protein. Of about 20,000 distinct CDR3 sequences detected, around a sixth appear once; the ten largest clones hold more than 30%. With respect to this clonotype: The antigen remains undetermined.

The time point here: sample taken at primary tumor resection. Whole RNA obtained from tumor, nontumor lung or frozen PBMC underwent sequencing without sorting. Germline-derived CDR1 and CDR2 are DFQATT and SNEGSKA (reference sequence). The length of the CDR3 is 17 residues. V lost 2 bases to trimming and J lost 9 bases, with 26 bases between them. This sample comprised lung tumor tissue, obtained at surgery. V and J are TRBV20-1 and TRBJ2-1; D is perhaps TRBD2 (5 bases). The TCR sequence derives from a female donor with early-stage non-small cell lung cancer. The CDR3, as DNA: TGCAGTGCTAGAAGGGCCGTAGGGCTAGCAGCATCGAGTGAGCAGTTCTTC. Translation gives CSARRAVGLAASSEQFF.